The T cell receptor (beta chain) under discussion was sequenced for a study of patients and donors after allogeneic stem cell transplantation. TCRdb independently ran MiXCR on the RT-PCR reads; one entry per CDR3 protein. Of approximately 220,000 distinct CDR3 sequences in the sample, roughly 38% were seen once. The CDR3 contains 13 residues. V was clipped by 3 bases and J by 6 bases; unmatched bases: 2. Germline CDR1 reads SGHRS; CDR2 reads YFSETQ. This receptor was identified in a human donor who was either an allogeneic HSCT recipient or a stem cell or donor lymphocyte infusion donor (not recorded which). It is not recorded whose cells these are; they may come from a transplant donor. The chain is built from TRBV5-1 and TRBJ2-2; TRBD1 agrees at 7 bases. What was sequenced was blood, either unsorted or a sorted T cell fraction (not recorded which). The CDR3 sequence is CASSYRGSGELFF. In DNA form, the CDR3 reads TGCGCCAGCAGCTACAGGGGTTCCGGGGAGCTGTTTTTT.